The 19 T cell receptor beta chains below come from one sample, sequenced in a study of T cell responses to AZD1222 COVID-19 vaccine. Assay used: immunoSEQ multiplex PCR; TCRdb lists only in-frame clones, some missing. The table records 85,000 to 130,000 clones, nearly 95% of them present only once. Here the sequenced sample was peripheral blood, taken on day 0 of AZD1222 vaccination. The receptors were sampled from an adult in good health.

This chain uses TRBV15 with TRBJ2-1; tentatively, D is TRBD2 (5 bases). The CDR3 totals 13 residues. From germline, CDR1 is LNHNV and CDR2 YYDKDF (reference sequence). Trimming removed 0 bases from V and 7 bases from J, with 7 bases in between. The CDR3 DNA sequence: TGTGCCACCAGCAGAGATCGGGAAAATGAGCAGTTCTTC. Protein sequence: CATSRDRENEQFF. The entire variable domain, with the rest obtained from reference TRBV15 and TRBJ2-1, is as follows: DAMVIQNPRYQVTQFGKPVTLSCSQTLNHNVMYWYQQKSSQAPKLLFHYYDKDFNNEADTPDNFQSRRPNTSFCFLDIRSPGLGDTAMYLCATSRDRENEQFFGPGTRLTVL.

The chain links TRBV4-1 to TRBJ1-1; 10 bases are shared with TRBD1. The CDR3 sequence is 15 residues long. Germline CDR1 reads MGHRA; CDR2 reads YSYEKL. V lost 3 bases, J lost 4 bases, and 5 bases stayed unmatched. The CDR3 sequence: CASSQTGGVITEAFF. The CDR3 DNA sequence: TGCGCCAGCAGCCAGACAGGGGGCGTTATCACTGAAGCTTTCTTT.

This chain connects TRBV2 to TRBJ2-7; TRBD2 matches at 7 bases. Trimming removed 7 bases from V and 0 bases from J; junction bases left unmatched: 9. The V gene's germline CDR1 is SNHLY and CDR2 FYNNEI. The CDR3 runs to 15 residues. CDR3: CASTPSGGSSYEQYF. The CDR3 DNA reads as TGTGCCAGCACCCCCAGTGGCGGGAGCTCCTACGAGCAGTACTTC.

The CDR3 DNA reads as TGTGCCAGCAGCCAAGGCAGGAATCAGCCCCAGCATTTT. This codes for CASSQGRNQPQHF. The chain combines TRBV3-1 (or the pseudogene TRBV3-2) with TRBJ1-5, with D hard to call. Germline CDR1 LGHDT, CDR2 YNNKEL (reference sequence). The V gene lost 1 base and the J gene lost 4 bases, with 5 bases spanning the gap. This CDR3 is 13 amino acids long.

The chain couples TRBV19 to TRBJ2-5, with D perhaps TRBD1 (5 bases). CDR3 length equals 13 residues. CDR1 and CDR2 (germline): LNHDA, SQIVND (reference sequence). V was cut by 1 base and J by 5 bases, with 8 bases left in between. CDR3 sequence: CASSIGGRETQYF. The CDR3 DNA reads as TGTGCCAGTAGTATAGGGGGCAGGGAGACCCAGTACTTC.

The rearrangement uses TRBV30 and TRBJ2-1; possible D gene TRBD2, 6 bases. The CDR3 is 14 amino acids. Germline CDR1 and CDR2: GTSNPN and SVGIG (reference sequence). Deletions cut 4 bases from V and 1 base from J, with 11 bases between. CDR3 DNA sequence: TGTGCCTGGATCTCCGGGAGATCCTACAATGAGCAGTTCTTC. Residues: CAWISGRSYNEQFF.

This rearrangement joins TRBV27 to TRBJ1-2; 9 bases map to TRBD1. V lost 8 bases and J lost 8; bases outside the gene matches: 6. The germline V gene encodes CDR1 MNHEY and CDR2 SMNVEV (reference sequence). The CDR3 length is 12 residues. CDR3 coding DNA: TGTGCCAGCCGGGACAGGGACAAGGGCTACACCTTC. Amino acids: CASRDRDKGYTF.

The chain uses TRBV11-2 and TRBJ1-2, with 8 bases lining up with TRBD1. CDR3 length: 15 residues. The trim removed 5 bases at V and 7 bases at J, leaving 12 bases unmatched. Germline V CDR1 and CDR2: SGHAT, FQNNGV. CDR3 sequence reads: CASSTTRTGSAGYTF. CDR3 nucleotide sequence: TGTGCCAGCAGCACCACGCGGACAGGGAGTGCTGGCTACACCTTC.

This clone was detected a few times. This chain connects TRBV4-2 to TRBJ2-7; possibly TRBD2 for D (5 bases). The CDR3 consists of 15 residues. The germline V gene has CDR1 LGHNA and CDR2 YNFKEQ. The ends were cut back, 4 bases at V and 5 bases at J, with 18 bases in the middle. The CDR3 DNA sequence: TGTGCCAGCAGCCTTTCCCCCGGGATACCCCACGAGCAGTACTTC. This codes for CASSLSPGIPHEQYF.

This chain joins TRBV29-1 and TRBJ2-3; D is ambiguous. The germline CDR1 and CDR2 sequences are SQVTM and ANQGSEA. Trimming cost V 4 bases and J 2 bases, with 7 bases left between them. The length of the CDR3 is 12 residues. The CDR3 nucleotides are TGCAGCGTTGTGGTAGACACAGATACGCAGTATTTT. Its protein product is CSVVVDTDTQYF.

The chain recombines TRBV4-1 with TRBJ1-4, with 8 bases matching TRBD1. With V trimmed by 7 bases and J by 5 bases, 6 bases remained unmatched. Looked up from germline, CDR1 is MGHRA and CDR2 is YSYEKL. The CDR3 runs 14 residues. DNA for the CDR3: TGCGCCAGCACCAAGGACAGGGCGAATGAAAAACTGTTTTTT. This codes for CASTKDRANEKLFF.

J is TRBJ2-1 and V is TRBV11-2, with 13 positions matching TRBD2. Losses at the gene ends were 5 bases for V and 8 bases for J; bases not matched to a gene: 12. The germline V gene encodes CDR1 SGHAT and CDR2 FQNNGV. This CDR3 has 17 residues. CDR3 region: CASSEGLAGYRRDEQFF. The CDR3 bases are TGTGCCAGCAGCGAGGGACTAGCGGGGTACCGCCGCGATGAGCAGTTCTTC.

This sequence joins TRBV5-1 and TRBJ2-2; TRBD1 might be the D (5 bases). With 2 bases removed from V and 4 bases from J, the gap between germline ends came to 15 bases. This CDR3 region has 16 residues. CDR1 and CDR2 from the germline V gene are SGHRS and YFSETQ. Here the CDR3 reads CASSFGPQGRTGELFF. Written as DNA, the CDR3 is TGCGCCAGCAGCTTCGGCCCGCAGGGTCGCACCGGGGAGCTGTTTTTT.

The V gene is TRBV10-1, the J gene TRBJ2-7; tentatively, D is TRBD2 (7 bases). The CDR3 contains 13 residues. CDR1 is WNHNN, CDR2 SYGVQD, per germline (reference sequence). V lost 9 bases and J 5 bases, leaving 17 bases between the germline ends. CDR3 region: CARPGAGADEQYF. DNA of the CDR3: TGCGCCAGACCAGGGGCGGGAGCGGACGAGCAGTACTTC.

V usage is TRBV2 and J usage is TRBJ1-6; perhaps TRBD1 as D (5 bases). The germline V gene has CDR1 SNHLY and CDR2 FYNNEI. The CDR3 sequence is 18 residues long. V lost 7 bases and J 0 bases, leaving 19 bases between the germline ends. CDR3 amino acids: CASKRQIPGASYNSPLHF. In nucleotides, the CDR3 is TGTGCCAGCAAGAGACAGATCCCCGGAGCCTCCTATAATTCACCCCTCCACTTT.

This CDR3 is CATSRDTGGPYNEQFF. CDR3 sequence (DNA): TGTGCCACCAGCAGAGACACGGGAGGTCCGTACAATGAGCAGTTCTTC. The rearrangement joins TRBV15 to TRBJ2-1; TRBD2 matches 7 bases. The ends lost 0 bases at V and 4 bases at J; junction bases unmatched: 6. CDR1 and CDR2 (germline): LNHNV, YYDKDF (reference sequence). CDR3 length: 16 residues.

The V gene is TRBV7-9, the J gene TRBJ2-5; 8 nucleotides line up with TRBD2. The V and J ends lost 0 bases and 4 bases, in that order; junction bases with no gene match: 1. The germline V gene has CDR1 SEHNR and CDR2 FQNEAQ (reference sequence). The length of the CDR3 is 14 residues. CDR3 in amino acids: CASSLAAGGETQYF. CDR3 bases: TGTGCCAGCAGCTTAGCCGCGGGGGGAGAGACCCAGTACTTC.

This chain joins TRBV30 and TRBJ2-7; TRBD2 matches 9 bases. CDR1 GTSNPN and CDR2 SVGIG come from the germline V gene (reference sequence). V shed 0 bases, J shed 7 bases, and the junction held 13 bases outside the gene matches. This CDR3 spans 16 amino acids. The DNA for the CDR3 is TGTGCCTGGAGTGTTTGGTCTGCGGGAGGGCCGTGGGAGCAGTACTTC. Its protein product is CAWSVWSAGGPWEQYF.

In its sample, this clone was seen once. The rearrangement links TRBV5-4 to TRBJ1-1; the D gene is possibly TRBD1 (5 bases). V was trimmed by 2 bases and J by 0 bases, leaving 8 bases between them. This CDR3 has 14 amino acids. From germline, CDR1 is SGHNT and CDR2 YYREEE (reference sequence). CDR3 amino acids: CASSFGQVNTEAFF. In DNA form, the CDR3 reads TGTGCCAGCAGCTTCGGACAAGTGAACACTGAAGCTTTCTTT.